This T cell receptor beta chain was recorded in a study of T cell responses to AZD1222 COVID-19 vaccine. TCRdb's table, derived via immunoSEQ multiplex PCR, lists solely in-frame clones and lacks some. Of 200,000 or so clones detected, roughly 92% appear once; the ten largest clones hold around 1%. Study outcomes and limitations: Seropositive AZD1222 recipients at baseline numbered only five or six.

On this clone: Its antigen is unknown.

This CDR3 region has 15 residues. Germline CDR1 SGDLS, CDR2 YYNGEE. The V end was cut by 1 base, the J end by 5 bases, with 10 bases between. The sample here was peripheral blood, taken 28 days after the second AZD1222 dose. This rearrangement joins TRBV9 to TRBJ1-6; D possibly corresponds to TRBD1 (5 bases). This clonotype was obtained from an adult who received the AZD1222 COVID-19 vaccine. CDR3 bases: TGTGCCAGCAGCGTATTCCAGGGCGATAATTCACCCCTCCACTTT. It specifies CASSVFQGDNSPLHF.